Following are 12 T cell receptor beta chains from one sample sequenced in a study of beta chain features in type 1 diabetes. The study reverse transcribed the entire isolated RNA, so it sequenced expressed TCRB transcripts. Clones were sequenced by immunoSEQ multiplex PCR, and TCRdb holds only the in-frame ones, with some missing. The table includes about 230,000 clones, 9.6% detected once. Sequenced: naive CD4+ T cells from blood. The receptors were gathered from a woman aged 18-29 years in good health.

This sequence joins TRBV6-1 and TRBJ1-5, with D maybe TRBD1 (6 bases). This CDR3 is built from 15 residues. The germline CDR1 and CDR2 sequences are MNHNS and SASEGT. Trimming pared 6 bases from V and 3 bases from J, leaving 15 bases between. The CDR3 region has the DNA TGTGCCAGCAGACCCCATAAGGGACACAATCAGCCCCAGCATTTT. Its protein is CASRPHKGHNQPQHF.

The chain recombines TRBV5-8 with TRBJ1-1; D might be TRBD1 (5 bases). The CDR3 sequence is 15 residues long. Germline CDR1 and CDR2: SGHTS and YDEGEE. Trimming pared 0 bases from V and 3 bases from J, leaving 12 bases between. CDR3 amino acids: CASSLARVWYTEAFF. The CDR3 region has the DNA TGTGCCAGCAGCTTGGCCAGGGTTTGGTACACTGAAGCTTTCTTT.

V and J are TRBV9 and TRBJ2-1; TRBD2 aligns across 15 bases. With V trimmed by 7 bases and J by 0 bases, 2 bases remained unmatched. Germline values: CDR1 SGDLS, CDR2 YYNGEE. The CDR3 loop spans 16 amino acids. The CDR3 spells CASGTSGRSSYNEQFF. The CDR3 bases are TGTGCCAGCGGGACTAGCGGGAGGAGCTCCTACAATGAGCAGTTCTTC.

The chain joins TRBV5-1 to TRBJ1-2; 7 bases line up with TRBD1. Germline V gene sequence: CDR1 SGHRS, CDR2 YFSETQ. The V gene end was trimmed by 5 bases and the J gene end by 0 bases; junction bases not matched to a gene: 4. CDR3 length: 14 amino acids. CDR3: CASSPGTANYGYTF. The CDR3 coding sequence is TGCGCCAGCAGTCCCGGGACAGCTAACTATGGCTACACCTTC.

The chain combines TRBV10-3 with TRBJ2-5; TRBD1 agrees at 7 bases. V trimming: 3 bases; J trimming: 7 bases; junction bases outside the gene matches: 17. The CDR3 has 17 residues. Germline V CDR1 and CDR2: ENHRY, SYGVKD. CDR3 amino acids: CAISDWGTGVTKGTQYF. The CDR3 coding sequence is TGTGCCATCAGTGATTGGGGAACAGGGGTCACGAAAGGGACCCAGTACTTC.

The V gene is TRBV9, the J gene TRBJ1-6, with TRBD1 as a possible D gene (5 bases). V was clipped by 0 bases and J by 7 bases, with 8 bases between them. Germline V gene lookup returns CDR1 SGDLS and CDR2 YYNGEE. The CDR3 length is 14 residues. The CDR3 DNA reads as TGTGCCAGCAGCGTAGTGGGGCAAAATTCACCCCTCCACTTT. Protein sequence: CASSVVGQNSPLHF.

There are a few counts of this clone. This chain connects TRBV20-1 to TRBJ1-3; D is undetermined. Germline lookup yields CDR1 DFQATT and CDR2 SNEGSKA (reference sequence). V lost 2 bases and J 8 bases, leaving 7 bases between the germline ends. The CDR3 loop spans 11 amino acids. Here the CDR3 reads CSARSSDTIYF. CDR3 in DNA: TGCAGTGCTAGAAGCTCGGACACCATATATTTT.

This clone was observed a few times. V gene TRBV4-1 combines with J gene TRBJ2-3; 8 positions match TRBD2. The CDR3 consists of 18 residues. The V gene's germline CDR1 is MGHRA and CDR2 YSYEKL. Trimming removed 0 bases from V and 2 bases from J; junction bases left unmatched: 10. The CDR3 DNA sequence: TGCGCCAGCAGCCAAGAGAGTCGGCTAGCGGGTAACACAGATACGCAGTATTTT. Amino acid sequence: CASSQESRLAGNTDTQYF.

A few counts support this clone. The chain is built from TRBV29-1 and TRBJ1-1, with D hard to call. The CDR3 has 11 amino acids. Trimming took off 4 bases at V and 4 bases at J, with 7 bases between the two ends. CDR1 is SQVTM and CDR2 is ANQGSEA in the germline V gene. CDR3 region: CSVVAATEAFF. The CDR3 DNA sequence: TGCAGCGTTGTGGCCGCCACTGAAGCTTTCTTT.

This clone has more than one count but fewer than ten. V usage is TRBV7-9 and J usage is TRBJ1-5; TRBD1 is a possible D gene (6 bases). Germline V gives CDR1 SEHNR, CDR2 FQNEAQ (reference sequence). V gave up 1 base and J gave up 0 bases, with 10 bases separating them. The CDR3 has 16 residues. The CDR3 protein is CASSLGWDTSNQPQHF. Written as DNA, the CDR3 is TGTGCCAGCAGCTTAGGTTGGGACACTAGCAATCAGCCCCAGCATTTT.

V gene TRBV27 combines with J gene TRBJ1-5, with a tentative D call TRBD1 (6 bases). Germline CDR1 reads MNHEY; CDR2 reads SMNVEV (reference sequence). Trimming left V 5 bases short and J 2 bases short, with 16 bases between. This CDR3 comprises 16 residues. CDR3 sequence reads: CASSPGHPRGNQPQHF. CDR3 sequence (DNA): TGTGCCAGCAGTCCGGGACACCCCCGCGGCAATCAGCCCCAGCATTTT.

This clone was detected only once. V usage is TRBV2 and J usage is TRBJ1-2, with D maybe TRBD1 (5 bases). Per germline, CDR1 SNHLY and CDR2 FYNNEI. Trimming took 3 bases from V and 6 from J, leaving 14 bases between them. CDR3 length: 14 amino acids. The CDR3 protein is CASSEEQGSHGYTF. The DNA for the CDR3 is TGTGCCAGCAGTGAGGAGCAGGGAAGTCATGGCTACACCTTC.